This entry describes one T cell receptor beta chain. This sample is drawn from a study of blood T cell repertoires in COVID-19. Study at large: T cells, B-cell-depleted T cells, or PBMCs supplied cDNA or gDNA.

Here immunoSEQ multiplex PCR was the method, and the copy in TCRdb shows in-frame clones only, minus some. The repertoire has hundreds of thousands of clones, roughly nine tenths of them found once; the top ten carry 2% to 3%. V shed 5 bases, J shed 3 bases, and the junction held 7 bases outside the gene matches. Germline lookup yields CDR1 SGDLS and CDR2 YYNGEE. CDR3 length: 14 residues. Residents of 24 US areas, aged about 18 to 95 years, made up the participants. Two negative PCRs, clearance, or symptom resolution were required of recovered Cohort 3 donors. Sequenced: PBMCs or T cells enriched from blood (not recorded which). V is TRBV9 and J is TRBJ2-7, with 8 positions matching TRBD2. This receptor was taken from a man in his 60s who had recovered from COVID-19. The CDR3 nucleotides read TGTGCCAGCAGTCGGACTAGCCAAAGCTACGAGCAGTACTTC. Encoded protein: CASSRTSQSYEQYF.